These T cell receptor beta chains were read from a single sample in a study of graft-versus-host responses after intestinal transplantation. TCRdb keeps only in-frame clones here, not all; method: immunoSEQ multiplex PCR. The data show tens of thousands of clones, under 95% seen once. Sequenced material: PBMCs, taken 300 to 320 days after intestinal transplant. Receptor source: a human patient who received an intestinal transplant, so some T cells may come from the graft donor. Both conserved end residues are part of each CDR3.

v_call | cdr3_aa
TRBV18 | CASSPVGSGGNEQFF
TRBV4-1 | CASSQEATSNQPQHF
TRBV5-4 | CASSRSAGTGGYEQYF
TRBV19 | CASSAGTDSYEQYF
TRBV19 | CASSQYGGSSYNEQFF
TRBV2 | CAITPRGFTEAFF
TRBV6-9 | CASSDLAGGEQYF
TRBV11-2 | CASSLGARGVGETQYF
TRBV6-5 | CASSPGLAGDEQFF
TRBV7-9 | CASSSTANYGYTF
TRBV6-1 | CASSVGYEQYF
TRBV6-6 | CASSGQGAGQPQHF
TRBV6-6 | CASSYLTSAETQYF
TRBV5-1 | CASSRGQSPRAEQYF
TRBV6-1 | CASSHIAGGTDTQYF
TRBV4-1 | CASSLTGETGELFF
TRBV9 | CASSNHNRDNLEQFF
TRBV7-8 | CASSISDEQYF
TRBV29-1 | CSVRQTGELFF
TRBV2 | CASSETLQSRSYTF
TRBV4-1 | CASKRGASNTEAFF
TRBV29-1 | CSVEKSRSGNTDTQYF
TRBV15 | CATSRDSPVTAAKNIQYF